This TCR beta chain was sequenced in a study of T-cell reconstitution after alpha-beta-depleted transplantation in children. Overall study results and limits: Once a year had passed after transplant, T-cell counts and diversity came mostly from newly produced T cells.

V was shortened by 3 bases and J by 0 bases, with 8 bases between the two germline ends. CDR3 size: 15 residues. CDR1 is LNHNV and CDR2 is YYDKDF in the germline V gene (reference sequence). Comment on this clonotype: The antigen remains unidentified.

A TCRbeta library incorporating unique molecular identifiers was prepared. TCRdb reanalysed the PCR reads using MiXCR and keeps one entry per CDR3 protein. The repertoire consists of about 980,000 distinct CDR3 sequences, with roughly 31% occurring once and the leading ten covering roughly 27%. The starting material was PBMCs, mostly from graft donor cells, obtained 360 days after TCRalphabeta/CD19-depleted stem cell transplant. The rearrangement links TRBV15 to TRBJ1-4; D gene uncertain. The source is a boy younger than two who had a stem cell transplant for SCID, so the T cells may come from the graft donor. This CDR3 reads CATSSPASTNEKLFF. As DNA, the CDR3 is TGTGCCACCAGCAGCCCGGCTTCAACTAATGAAAAACTGTTTTTT.